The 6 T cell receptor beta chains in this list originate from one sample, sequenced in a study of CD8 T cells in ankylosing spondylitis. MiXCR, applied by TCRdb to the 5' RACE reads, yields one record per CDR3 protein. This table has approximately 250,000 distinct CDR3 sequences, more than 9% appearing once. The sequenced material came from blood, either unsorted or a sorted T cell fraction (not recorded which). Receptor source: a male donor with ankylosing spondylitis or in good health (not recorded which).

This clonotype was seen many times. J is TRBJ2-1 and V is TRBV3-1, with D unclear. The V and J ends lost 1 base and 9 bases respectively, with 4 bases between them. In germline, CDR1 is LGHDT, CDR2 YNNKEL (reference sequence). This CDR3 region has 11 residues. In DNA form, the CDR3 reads TGTGCCAGCAGCCAAGCGGCTGAGCAGTTCTTC. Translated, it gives CASSQAAEQFF.

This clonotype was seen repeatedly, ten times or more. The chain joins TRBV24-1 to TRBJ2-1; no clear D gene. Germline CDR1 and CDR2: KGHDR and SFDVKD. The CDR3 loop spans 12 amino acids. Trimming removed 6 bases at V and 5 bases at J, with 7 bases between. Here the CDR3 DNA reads TGTGCCACCAGTAGTGGGGACAATGAGCAGTTCTTC. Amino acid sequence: CATSSGDNEQFF.

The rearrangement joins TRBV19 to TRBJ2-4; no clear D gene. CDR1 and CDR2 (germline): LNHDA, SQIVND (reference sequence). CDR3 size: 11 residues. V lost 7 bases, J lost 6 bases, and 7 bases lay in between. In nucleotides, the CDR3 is TGTGCCAGTACCCAGCGAAACATTCAGTACTTC. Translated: CASTQRNIQYF. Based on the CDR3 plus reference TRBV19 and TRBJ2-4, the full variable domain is DGGITQSPKYLFRKEGQNVTLSCEQNLNHDAMYWYRQDPGQGLRLIYYSQIVNDFQKGDIAEGYSVSREKKESFPLTVTSAQKNPTAFYLCASTQRNIQYFGAGTRLSVL.

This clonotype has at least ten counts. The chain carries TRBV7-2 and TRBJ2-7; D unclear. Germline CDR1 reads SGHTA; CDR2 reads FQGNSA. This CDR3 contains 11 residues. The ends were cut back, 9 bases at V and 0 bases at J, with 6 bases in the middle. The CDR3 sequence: CASVSSYEQYF. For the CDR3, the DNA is TGTGCCAGTGTCAGCTCCTACGAGCAGTACTTC.

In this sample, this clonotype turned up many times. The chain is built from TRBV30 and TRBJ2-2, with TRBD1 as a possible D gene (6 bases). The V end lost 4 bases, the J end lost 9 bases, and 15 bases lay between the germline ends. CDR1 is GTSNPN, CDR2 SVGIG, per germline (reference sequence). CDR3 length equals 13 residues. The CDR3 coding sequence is TGTGCCTGGAACCCACAGGGATTCAGGGAGCTGTTTTTT. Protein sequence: CAWNPQGFRELFF.

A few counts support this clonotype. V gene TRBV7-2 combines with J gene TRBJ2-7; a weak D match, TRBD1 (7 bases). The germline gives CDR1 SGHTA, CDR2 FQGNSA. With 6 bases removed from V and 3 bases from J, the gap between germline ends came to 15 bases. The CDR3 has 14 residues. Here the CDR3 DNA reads TGTGCCAGCAGTCATGGGGGGACAGTCTACGAGCAGTACTTC. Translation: CASSHGGTVYEQYF.